This T cell receptor (beta chain) comes out of a study of molecular identifiers for immune sequencing clone quantification. Findings of the study overall: Clones that had above 20 RNA copies took up over 99% of effector molecules but under 1% in naive cells.

TCRdb recomputed calls from the PCR reads with MiXCR, one row per CDR3 protein. The table has about 100,000 distinct CDR3 sequences, roughly a third seen once. The CDR3 has 16 amino acids. V was shortened by 6 bases and J by 5 bases, with 19 bases between the two germline ends. Germline values: CDR1 LGHNA, CDR2 YSLEER. A few counts support this clonotype. As yet, its antigen is unknown. This TCR derives from a human donor in good health. Some libraries in this study had Jurkat cell RNA spiked in. J is TRBJ2-2 and V is TRBV4-3; no definite D call. Sequenced input: naive CD8+ T cells from blood, with Jurkat cell RNA spiked in. Subset reported: FACS-sorted CD8+CD4-CCR7+CD45RA+ naive T cells. The CDR3 spells CASSPSAGTLTGELFF. In DNA, the CDR3 is TGCGCCAGCAGTCCAAGCGCCGGTACGCTGACCGGGGAGCTGTTTTTT.